The rows below give T cell receptor beta chains drawn from one sample of a study of T cell repertoires in cytomegalovirus infection. MiXCR, run by TCRdb on the reads, gives a single entry per CDR3 protein. The table lists approximately 600,000 distinct CDR3 sequences, about 39% of them singletons. These TCRs are of unknown antigen specificity. Specimen: cultured PBMCs, collected from culture after CMV antigen stimulation. The receptors shown here come from a human donor in good health (CMV status not recorded). Some clones in this sample may be carry-over from other donors' samples. CDR3s include the opening cysteine and the closing phenylalanine or tryptophan. Each record gives: V gene, D gene, CDR3 protein. The D gene is left open where the match is weak.

TRBV7-2 | NA | CASSSRGVQETQYF
TRBV6-2/TRBV6-3 | NA | CASSYSSRDLTDTQYF
TRBV9 | TRBD2 | CASSFGALAGLYEQYF
TRBV6-2/TRBV6-3 | TRBD1 | CASSTTGGSNQPQHF
TRBV7-2 | TRBD1 | CASSSYRGSYNEQFF
TRBV28 | TRBD1 | CASIRDSNNYGYTF
TRBV19 | TRBD2 | CASTLLAGGRNEQFF
TRBV15 | NA | CATSRDSTSSGNTIYF
TRBV7-2 | TRBD1 | CASSRDRGSYGYTF
TRBV19 | TRBD2 | CASTTPGGGEVGELFF
TRBV2 | NA | CASSVEGPGISDTQYF
TRBV7-2 | NA | CASSFLVSSYNEQVF
TRBV15 | NA | CATSRPRGGRVNEQFF
TRBV7-2 | TRBD2 | CASSPRLAVDTQYF
TRBV12-3/TRBV12-4 | TRBD1 | CASSLRRAGQGNQIVF
TRBV18 | TRBD1 | CASSEHPYGQVSYEQYF
TRBV12-3/TRBV12-4 | NA | CASSSYTTGANVLTF
TRBV19 | NA | CASSGSNQPQHF
TRBV19 | TRBD1 | CASSIGQGLNTEAFF
TRBV29-1 | NA | CSVREGSNQPQHF
TRBV7-2 | NA | CATGARPTDTQYF
TRBV11-2 | TRBD2 | CASSPSGRTQETQYF
TRBV6-6 | TRBD2 | CASSYAVGGQETQYF
TRBV2 | NA | CASSDTNQETQYF
TRBV6-1 | NA | CASSEVPGTGETQYF
TRBV7-2 | NA | CASSLVGGQSYEQYF
TRBV14 | TRBD1 | CASRDRAGTDTQYF
TRBV6-1 | NA | CASSPLGGARGYTF
TRBV6-5 | NA | CASKGNRAKNIQYF
TRBV4-2 | NA | CASSQAPSGEGQPQHF
TRBV6-1 | TRBD2 | CASSEKLAGGHEQFF
TRBV11-2 | NA | CASSTASNQPQHF
TRBV2 | NA | CASRPTSYSNQPQHF
TRBV11-2 | TRBD2 | CASSFLLAGGHNEQFF
TRBV18 | NA | CASSQRTRGGEQFF
TRBV10-3 | TRBD2 | CAIIQGLAGGYNEQFF